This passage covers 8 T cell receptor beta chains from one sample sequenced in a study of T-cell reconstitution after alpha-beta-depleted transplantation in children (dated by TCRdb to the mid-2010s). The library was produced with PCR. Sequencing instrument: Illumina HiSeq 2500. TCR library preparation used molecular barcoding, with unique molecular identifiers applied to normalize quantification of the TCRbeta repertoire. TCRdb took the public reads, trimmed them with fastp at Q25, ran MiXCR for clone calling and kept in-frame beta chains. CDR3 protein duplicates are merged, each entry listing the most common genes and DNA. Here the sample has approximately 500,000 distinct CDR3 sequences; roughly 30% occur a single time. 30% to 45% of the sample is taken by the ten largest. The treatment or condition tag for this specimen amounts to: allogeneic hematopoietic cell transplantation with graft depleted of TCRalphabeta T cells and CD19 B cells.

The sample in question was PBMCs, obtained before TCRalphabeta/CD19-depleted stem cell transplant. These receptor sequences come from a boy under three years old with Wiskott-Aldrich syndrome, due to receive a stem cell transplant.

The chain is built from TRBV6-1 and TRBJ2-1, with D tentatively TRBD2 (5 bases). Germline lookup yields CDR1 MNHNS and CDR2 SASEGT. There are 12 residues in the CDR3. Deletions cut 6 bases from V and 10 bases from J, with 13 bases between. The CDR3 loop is CASRTWRAEQFF. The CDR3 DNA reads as TGTGCCAGCAGAACATGGCGGGCAGAGCAGTTCTTC.

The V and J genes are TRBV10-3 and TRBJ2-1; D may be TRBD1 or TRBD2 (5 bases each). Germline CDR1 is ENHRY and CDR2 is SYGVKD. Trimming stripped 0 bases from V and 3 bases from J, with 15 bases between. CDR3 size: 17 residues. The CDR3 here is CAISESGFQGRYNEQFF. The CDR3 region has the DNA TGTGCCATCAGTGAGTCTGGTTTCCAGGGACGCTACAATGAGCAGTTCTTC.

The CDR3 here is CASSSLTTAAGIDTQYF. DNA of the CDR3: TGCGCCAGCAGCTCCCTGACGACTGCAGCGGGTATAGATACGCAGTATTTT. This chain joins TRBV5-1 and TRBJ2-3; D is perhaps TRBD2 (6 bases). V lost 3 bases, J lost 5 bases, and 22 bases lay in between. The CDR3 spans 17 residues. Looked up from germline, CDR1 is SGHRS and CDR2 is YFSETQ.

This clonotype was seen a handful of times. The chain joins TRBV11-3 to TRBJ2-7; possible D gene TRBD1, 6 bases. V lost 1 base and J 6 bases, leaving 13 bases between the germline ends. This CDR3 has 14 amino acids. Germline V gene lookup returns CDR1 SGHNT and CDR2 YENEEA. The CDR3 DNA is TGTGCCAGCAGCTTAGGCAGGGGCTCTAGCGAGCAGTACTTC. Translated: CASSLGRGSSEQYF.

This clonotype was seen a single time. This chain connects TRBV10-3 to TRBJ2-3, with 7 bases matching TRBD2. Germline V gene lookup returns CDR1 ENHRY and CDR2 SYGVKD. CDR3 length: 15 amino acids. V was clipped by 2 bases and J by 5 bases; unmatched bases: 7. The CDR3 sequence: CAISEREAIRDTQYF. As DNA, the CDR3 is TGTGCCATCAGTGAGCGGGAGGCAATCAGAGATACGCAGTATTTT.

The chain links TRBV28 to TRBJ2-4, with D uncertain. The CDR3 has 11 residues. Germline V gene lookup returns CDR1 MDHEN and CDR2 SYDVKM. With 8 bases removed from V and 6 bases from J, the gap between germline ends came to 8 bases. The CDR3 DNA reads TGTGCCAGCGAACTTAGAAACATTCAGTACTTC. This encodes CASELRNIQYF.

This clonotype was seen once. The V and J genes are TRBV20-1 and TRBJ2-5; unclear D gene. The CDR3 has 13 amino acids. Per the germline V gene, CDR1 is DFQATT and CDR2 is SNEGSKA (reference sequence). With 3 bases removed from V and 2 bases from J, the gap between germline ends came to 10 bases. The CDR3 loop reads CSARWAGQETQYF. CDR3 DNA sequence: TGCAGTGCTAGGTGGGCCGGACAAGAGACCCAGTACTTC.

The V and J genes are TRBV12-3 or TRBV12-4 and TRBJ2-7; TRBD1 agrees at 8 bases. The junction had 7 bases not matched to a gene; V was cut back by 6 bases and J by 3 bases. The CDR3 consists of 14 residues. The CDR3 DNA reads TGTGCCAGCAGCAGGAAGGACAGGGACTACGAGCAGTACTTC. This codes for CASSRKDRDYEQYF.